The clone carrying this T cell receptor beta chain showed up just a few times. The antigen is not known. The data belong to a study of identical twins. Using its own MiXCR run on the 5' RACE reads, TCRdb lists one record per CDR3 protein. Among about 190,000 distinct CDR3 sequences listed, around 15% were seen once. Study-wide points: Surplus twin overlap in beta out-of-frame sequences was less pronounced. The authors noted that invariant MAIT and iNKT cells could partly confound zero-insertion analyses. Clonotypes of the beta chain that were abundant in cord blood carried fewer insertions (memory repertoires showed none). Conclusions were based on cross-sectional statistical analysis, without following the same donors.

Trimming cost V 4 bases and J 5 bases, with 12 bases left between them. The CDR3 loop spans 13 amino acids. From germline, CDR1 is GTSNPN and CDR2 SVGIG (reference sequence). The data also belong to a second study, concerning T cells expressing NK-cell markers.

Sequences were obtained from CD8+ T cells sorted from blood. The sequence came from a young woman in good health. The genes are TRBV30 and TRBJ2-1; TRBD2 might be the D (6 bases). CDR3 nucleotide sequence: TGTGCCTGGACGGGAGCGGGCCACAATGAGCAGTTCTTC. It yields the protein CAWTGAGHNEQFF.